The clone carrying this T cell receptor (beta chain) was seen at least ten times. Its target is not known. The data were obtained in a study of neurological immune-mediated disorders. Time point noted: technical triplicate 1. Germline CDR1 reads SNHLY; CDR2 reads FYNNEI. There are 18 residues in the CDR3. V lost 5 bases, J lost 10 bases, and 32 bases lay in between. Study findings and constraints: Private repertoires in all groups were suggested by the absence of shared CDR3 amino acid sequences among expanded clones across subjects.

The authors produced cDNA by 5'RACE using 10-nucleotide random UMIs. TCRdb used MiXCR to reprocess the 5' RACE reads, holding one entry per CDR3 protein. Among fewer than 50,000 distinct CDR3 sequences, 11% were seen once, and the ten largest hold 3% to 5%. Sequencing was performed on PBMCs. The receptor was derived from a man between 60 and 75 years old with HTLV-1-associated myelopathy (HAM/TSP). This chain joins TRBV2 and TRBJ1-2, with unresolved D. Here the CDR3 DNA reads TGTGCCAGCAGTTCCCTCGAGGGAACTGACTCCCTGTCTCCTTACTACACCTTC. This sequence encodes CASSSLEGTDSLSPYYTF.